The next 18 T cell receptor beta chains were all read from a single sample in a study of T cell changes during pregnancy in multiple sclerosis. Repertoires were generated with immunoSEQ multiplex PCR, while TCRdb's copy carries only in-frame clones and drops some. This table holds more than 70,000 clones, around 92% found once. Sequences were derived from peripheral blood, sampled before pregnancy. The receptors originated from a female donor with multiple sclerosis, enrolled in a pregnancy study.

In DNA form, the CDR3 reads TGCGCCAGCAGCCAGGATACTAGCGGGAGGTTCGGGGAGCTGTTTTTT. It specifies CASSQDTSGRFGELFF. The chain uses TRBV4-3 and TRBJ2-2; TRBD2 aligns across 12 bases. Unmatched junction bases numbered 6, after V lost 3 bases and J lost 7 bases. This CDR3 contains 16 residues. CDR1 is LGHNA and CDR2 is YSLEER in the germline V gene.

This clone was counted only a few times. This chain uses TRBV14 with TRBJ1-2; D possibly corresponds to TRBD1 (5 bases). This CDR3 spans 12 amino acids. Per the germline V gene, CDR1 is SGHDN and CDR2 is FVKESK. V lost 1 base and J lost 6, with 6 bases in between. Here the CDR3 reads CASSQGQNGYTF. In DNA form, the CDR3 reads TGTGCCAGCAGCCAAGGACAGAATGGCTACACCTTC.

A single count supports this clone. This sequence joins TRBV28 and TRBJ1-1; 7 bases match TRBD1. The CDR3 sequence is 14 residues long. The germline V gene encodes CDR1 MDHEN and CDR2 SYDVKM. V trimming: 7 bases; J trimming: 0 bases; junction bases outside the gene matches: 5. CDR3 sequence: CASTGDSMNTEAFF. The CDR3 coding sequence is TGTGCCAGCACCGGGGACAGCATGAACACTGAAGCTTTCTTT.

The rearrangement joins TRBV7-3 to TRBJ2-1; D is perhaps TRBD2 (5 bases). Trimming took 2 bases from V and 7 from J, leaving 15 bases between them. CDR1 SGHTA and CDR2 FQGTGA come from the germline V gene. The CDR3 runs 15 residues. CDR3 sequence reads: CASSLGERSLNEQFF. DNA of the CDR3: TGTGCCAGCAGCTTAGGGGAGCGAAGCCTTAATGAGCAGTTCTTC. Looking up the rest from reference TRBV7-3 and TRBJ2-1 gives the full variable domain: GAGVSQTPSNKVTEKGKYVELRCDPISGHTALYWYRQSLGQGPEFLIYFQGTGAADDSGLPNDRFFAVRPEGSVSTLKIQRTERGDSAVYLCASSLGERSLNEQFFGPGTRLTVL.

The chain uses TRBV6-8 and TRBJ2-1, with TRBD2 matching 8 bases. The CDR3 covers 16 residues. V dropped 7 bases and J dropped 5; count of bases not matched to a gene: 13. The germline V gene encodes CDR1 MNHGY and CDR2 SAAAGT. The DNA for the CDR3 is TGTGCCAGCACTACCTTGATCGGGACTAGACACAATGAGCAGTTCTTC. Its protein product is CASTTLIGTRHNEQFF.

The chain combines TRBV11-2 with TRBJ2-1; maybe TRBD2 (6 bases). There are 15 residues in the CDR3. Trimming took 2 bases from V and 6 from J, leaving 14 bases between them. The germline V gene encodes CDR1 SGHAT and CDR2 FQNNGV. The CDR3 spells CASSLSDMGGNEQFF. CDR3 sequence (DNA): TGTGCCAGCAGCTTATCTGACATGGGGGGCAATGAGCAGTTCTTC. Full variable domain (outside the CDR3, taken from reference TRBV11-2 and TRBJ2-1): EAGVAQSPRYKIIEKRQSVAFWCNPISGHATLYWYQQILGQGPKLLIQFQNNGVVDDSQLPKDRFSAERLKGVDSTLKIQPAKLEDSAVYLCASSLSDMGGNEQFFGPGTRLTVL.

J is TRBJ1-2 and V is TRBV4-1; 10 bases match TRBD1. This CDR3 is built from 16 residues. Germline V gene lookup returns CDR1 MGHRA and CDR2 YSYEKL. Trimming removed 2 bases from V and 2 bases from J; junction bases left unmatched: 5. The CDR3: CASSQPGQGFNYGYTF. As DNA, the CDR3 is TGCGCCAGCAGCCAACCGGGACAGGGGTTCAACTATGGCTACACCTTC.

The V and J genes are TRBV27 and TRBJ2-1, with 15 bases aligning to TRBD2. The CDR3 is 15 amino acids. With V trimmed by 7 bases and J by 7 bases, 5 bases remained unmatched. Germline CDR1 MNHEY, CDR2 SMNVEV (reference sequence). CDR3 coding DNA: TGTGCCAGCACCTCCGGGACTAGCGGGAGGAATGAGCAGTTCTTC. This codes for CASTSGTSGRNEQFF.

This chain links TRBV9 with TRBJ2-7; 8 positions agree with TRBD2. This CDR3 contains 17 residues. V was pared by 3 bases and J by 0 bases, with 11 bases of the junction left unmatched. The germline CDR1 and CDR2 sequences are SGDLS and YYNGEE. The CDR3 sequence is CASSATVGLGSSYEQYF. As DNA, the CDR3 is TGTGCCAGCAGCGCAACCGTGGGACTAGGGAGCTCCTACGAGCAGTACTTC.

This clone has just one count. The V call is TRBV28, the J call TRBJ2-1; 13 nucleotides align to TRBD2. The germline CDR1 and CDR2 sequences are MDHEN and SYDVKM. V shed 6 bases, J shed 3 bases, and the junction held 2 bases outside the gene matches. The CDR3 is made up of 15 amino acids. The CDR3 loop reads CASRWTSGSYNEQFF. In DNA form, the CDR3 reads TGTGCCAGCAGATGGACTAGCGGGAGCTACAATGAGCAGTTCTTC.

This chain uses TRBV4-3 with TRBJ2-7, with D perhaps TRBD1 (5 bases). Germline CDR1 is LGHNA and CDR2 is YSLEER. This CDR3 has 15 residues. V lost 1 base to trimming and J lost 2 bases, with 12 bases between them. The CDR3 coding sequence is TGCGCCAGCAGCCAAGTGCAGGGCTCCACCTACGAGCAGTACTTC. Translated, it gives CASSQVQGSTYEQYF.

The count of this clone is one. The chain carries TRBV28 and TRBJ2-3; D possibly corresponds to TRBD1 (6 bases). Germline CDR1 and CDR2: MDHEN and SYDVKM. Trimming removed 6 bases at V and 1 base at J, with 17 bases between. This CDR3 has 16 amino acids. The CDR3 DNA reads as TGTGCCAGCAGGCCGGACAGTTTTACAGGCACAGATACGCAGTATTTT. This encodes CASRPDSFTGTDTQYF. The whole variable domain, filled in from reference TRBV28 and TRBJ2-3, reads DVKVTQSSRYLVKRTGEKVFLECVQDMDHENMFWYRQDPGLGLRLIYFSYDVKMKEKGDIPEGYSVSREKKERFSLILESASTNQTSMYLCASRPDSFTGTDTQYFGPGTRLTVL.

The chain is built from TRBV5-1 and TRBJ2-2; 11 bases map to TRBD2. J lost 3 bases, V lost 5 bases, and 6 bases had no gene match. CDR1 and CDR2 from the germline V gene are SGHRS and YFSETQ. There are 16 residues in the CDR3. The CDR3 DNA follows: TGCGCCAGCAGTGATAGCGGGAGGGCCGACACCGGGGAGCTGTTTTTT. Translation: CASSDSGRADTGELFF.

This chain joins TRBV7-3 and TRBJ2-3; a weak D match, TRBD2 (5 bases). The CDR3 extends over 16 amino acids. CDR1 and CDR2 from the germline V gene are SGHTA and FQGTGA. Trimming took 1 base from V and 4 from J, leaving 15 bases between them. The CDR3 sequence is CASSLIPSGFPDTQYF. The CDR3 nucleotides are TGTGCCAGCAGCTTAATACCCAGCGGCTTCCCAGATACGCAGTATTTT.

The chain carries TRBV28 and TRBJ2-3; D gene unclear. In germline, CDR1 is MDHEN, CDR2 SYDVKM. Deletions cut 3 bases from V and 6 bases from J, with 13 bases between. The CDR3 extends over 14 amino acids. CDR3 nucleotide sequence: TGTGCCAGCAGTTTCCTAGAGGCGTGGGATACGCAGTATTTT. It yields the protein CASSFLEAWDTQYF.

This clone was observed a single time. The chain uses TRBV5-4 and TRBJ2-4; TRBD2 matches at 8 bases. Germline V CDR1 and CDR2: SGHNT, YYREEE (reference sequence). This CDR3 has 15 amino acids. V shed 3 bases and J 0 bases; nucleotides not matched to a gene: 2. In DNA form, the CDR3 reads TGTGCCAGCAGCTCGAGCGGGAGAGCCAAAAACATTCAGTACTTC. Translated, it gives CASSSSGRAKNIQYF.

This chain connects TRBV27 to TRBJ1-5; weak D call: TRBD1 (6 bases). V was pared by 2 bases and J by 3 bases, with 11 bases between. The CDR3 contains 15 residues. Germline CDR1 reads MNHEY; CDR2 reads SMNVEV (reference sequence). The CDR3 nucleotides read TGTGCCAGCAGTTTAGGGGGCTACGACAATCAGCCCCAGCATTTT. Translated: CASSLGGYDNQPQHF.

V usage is TRBV29-1 and J usage is TRBJ1-4; D remains ambiguous. Looked up from germline, CDR1 is SQVTM and CDR2 is ANQGSEA. V gave up 1 base and J gave up 6 bases, with 3 bases separating them. CDR3 length: 11 amino acids. This CDR3 reads CSVEADEKLFF. CDR3 DNA sequence: TGCAGCGTTGAAGCCGATGAAAAACTGTTTTTT.